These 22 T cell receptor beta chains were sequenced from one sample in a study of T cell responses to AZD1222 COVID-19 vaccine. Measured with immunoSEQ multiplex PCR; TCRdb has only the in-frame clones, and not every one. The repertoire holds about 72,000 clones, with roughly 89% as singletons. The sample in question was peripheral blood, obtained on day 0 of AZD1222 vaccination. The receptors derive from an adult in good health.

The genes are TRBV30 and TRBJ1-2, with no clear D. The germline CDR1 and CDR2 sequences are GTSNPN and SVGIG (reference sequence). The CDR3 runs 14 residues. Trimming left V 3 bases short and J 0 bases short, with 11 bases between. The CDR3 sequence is CAWRYYGANYGYTF. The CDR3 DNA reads TGTGCCTGGAGGTATTATGGGGCTAACTATGGCTACACCTTC.

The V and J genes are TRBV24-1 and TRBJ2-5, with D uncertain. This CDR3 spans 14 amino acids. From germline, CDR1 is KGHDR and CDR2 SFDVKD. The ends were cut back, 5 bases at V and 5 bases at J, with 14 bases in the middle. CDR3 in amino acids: CATSADGFVETQYF. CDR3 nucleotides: TGTGCCACCAGTGCCGATGGGTTCGTGGAGACCCAGTACTTC.

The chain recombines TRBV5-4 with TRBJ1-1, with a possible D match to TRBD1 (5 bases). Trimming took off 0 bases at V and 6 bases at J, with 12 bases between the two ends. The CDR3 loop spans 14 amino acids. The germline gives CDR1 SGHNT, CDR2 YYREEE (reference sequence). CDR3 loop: CASSLVRGAAEAFF. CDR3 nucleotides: TGTGCCAGCAGCTTGGTACGGGGCGCAGCTGAAGCTTTCTTT.

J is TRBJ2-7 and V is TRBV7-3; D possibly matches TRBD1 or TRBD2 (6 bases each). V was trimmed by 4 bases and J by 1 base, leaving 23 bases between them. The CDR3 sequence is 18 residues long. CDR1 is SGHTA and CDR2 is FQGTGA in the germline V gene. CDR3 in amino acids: CASSSRRPGAGGSYEQYF. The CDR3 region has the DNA TGTGCCAGCAGCTCAAGAAGGCCGGGGGCCGGAGGATCCTACGAGCAGTACTTC.

The chain's CDR3 is CASSPGTGQGKLFF. DNA for the CDR3: TGTGCCAGCAGCCCGGGGACAGGTCAAGGAAAACTGTTTTTT. This chain joins TRBV7-8 and TRBJ1-4; 8 bases map to TRBD1. The CDR3 runs to 14 residues. Germline trimming cut 5 bases from V and 10 bases from J; bases unmatched to any gene: 9. Germline V lookup: CDR1 SGHVS, CDR2 FQNEAQ.

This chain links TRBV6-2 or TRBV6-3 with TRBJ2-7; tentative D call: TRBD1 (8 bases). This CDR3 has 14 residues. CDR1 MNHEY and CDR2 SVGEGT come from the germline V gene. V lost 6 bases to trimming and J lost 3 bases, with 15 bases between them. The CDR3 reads CASSPTGGGYEQYF. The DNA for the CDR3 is TGTGCCAGCAGCCCAACAGGGGGGGGCTACGAGCAGTACTTC.

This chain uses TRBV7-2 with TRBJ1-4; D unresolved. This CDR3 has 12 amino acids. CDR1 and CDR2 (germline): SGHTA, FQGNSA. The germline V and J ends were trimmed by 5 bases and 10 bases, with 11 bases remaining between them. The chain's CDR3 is CASSTQGLKLFF. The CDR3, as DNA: TGTGCCAGCAGCACTCAAGGGTTAAAACTGTTTTTT.

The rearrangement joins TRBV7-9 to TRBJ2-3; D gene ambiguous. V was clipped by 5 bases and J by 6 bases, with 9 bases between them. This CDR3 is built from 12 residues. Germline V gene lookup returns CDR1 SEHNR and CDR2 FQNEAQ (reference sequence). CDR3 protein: CASSQMQDTQYF. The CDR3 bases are TGTGCCAGCAGCCAGATGCAGGATACGCAGTATTTT.

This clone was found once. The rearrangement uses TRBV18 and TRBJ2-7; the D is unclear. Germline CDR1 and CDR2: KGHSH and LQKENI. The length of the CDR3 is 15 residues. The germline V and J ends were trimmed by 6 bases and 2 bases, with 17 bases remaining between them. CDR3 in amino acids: CASSRIRTLTYEQYF. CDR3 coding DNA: TGTGCCAGCTCTCGGATCAGAACACTCACCTACGAGCAGTACTTC.

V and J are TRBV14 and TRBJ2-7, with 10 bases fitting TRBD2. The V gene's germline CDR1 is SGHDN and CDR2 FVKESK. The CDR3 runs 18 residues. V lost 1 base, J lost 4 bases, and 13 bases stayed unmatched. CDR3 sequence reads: CASSQVPLAGAEGYEQYF. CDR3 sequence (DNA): TGTGCCAGCAGCCAAGTTCCGCTAGCGGGGGCTGAAGGGTACGAGCAGTACTTC.

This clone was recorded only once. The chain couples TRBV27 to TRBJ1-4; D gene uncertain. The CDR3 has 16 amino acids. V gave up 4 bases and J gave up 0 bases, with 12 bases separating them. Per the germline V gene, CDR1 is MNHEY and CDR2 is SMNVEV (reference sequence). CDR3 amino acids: CASSSGSWATNEKLFF. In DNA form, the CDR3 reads TGTGCCAGCAGTTCAGGTTCTTGGGCAACTAATGAAAAACTGTTTTTT.

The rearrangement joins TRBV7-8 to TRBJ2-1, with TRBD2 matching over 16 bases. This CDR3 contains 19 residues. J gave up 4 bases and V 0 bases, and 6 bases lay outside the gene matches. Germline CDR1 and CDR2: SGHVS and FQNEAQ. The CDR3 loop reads CASSLAGTSGRVNYNEQFF. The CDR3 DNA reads TGTGCCAGCAGCTTAGCTGGGACTAGCGGGAGGGTTAATTACAATGAGCAGTTCTTC.

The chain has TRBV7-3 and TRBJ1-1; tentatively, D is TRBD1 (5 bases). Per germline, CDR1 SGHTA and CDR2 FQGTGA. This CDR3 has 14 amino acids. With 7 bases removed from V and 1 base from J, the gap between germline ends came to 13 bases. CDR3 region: CASTTGPGNTEAFF. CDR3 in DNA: TGTGCCAGCACCACAGGACCAGGGAACACTGAAGCTTTCTTT.

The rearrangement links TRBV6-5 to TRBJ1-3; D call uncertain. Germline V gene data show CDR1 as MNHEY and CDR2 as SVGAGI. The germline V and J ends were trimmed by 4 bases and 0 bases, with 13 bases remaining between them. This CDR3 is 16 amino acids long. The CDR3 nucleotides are TGTGCCAGCAGTTCGGGCCCGGGGAGCTCTGGAAACACCATATATTTT. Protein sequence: CASSSGPGSSGNTIYF.

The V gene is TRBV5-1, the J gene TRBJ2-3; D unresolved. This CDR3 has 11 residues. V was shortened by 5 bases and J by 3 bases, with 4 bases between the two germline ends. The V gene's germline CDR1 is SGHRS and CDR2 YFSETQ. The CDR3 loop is CASRGTDTQYF. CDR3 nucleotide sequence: TGCGCCAGCAGGGGAACAGATACGCAGTATTTT. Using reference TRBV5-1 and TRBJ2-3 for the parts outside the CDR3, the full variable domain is KAGVTQTPRYLIKTRGQQVTLSCSPISGHRSVSWYQQTPGQGLQFLFEYFSETQRNKGNFPGRFSGRQFSNSRSEMNVSTLELGDSALYLCASRGTDTQYFGPGTRLTVL.

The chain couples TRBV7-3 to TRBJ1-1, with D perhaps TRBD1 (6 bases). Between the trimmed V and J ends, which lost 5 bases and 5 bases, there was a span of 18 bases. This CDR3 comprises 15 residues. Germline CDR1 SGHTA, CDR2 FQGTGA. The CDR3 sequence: CASSPGTRGGTEAFF. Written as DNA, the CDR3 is TGTGCCAGCAGCCCCGGGACACGGGGGGGGACTGAAGCTTTCTTT.

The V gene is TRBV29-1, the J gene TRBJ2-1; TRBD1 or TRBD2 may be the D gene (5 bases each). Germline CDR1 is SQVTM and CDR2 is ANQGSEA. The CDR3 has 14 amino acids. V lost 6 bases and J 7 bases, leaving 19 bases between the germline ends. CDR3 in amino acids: CSVALAAKGNEQFF. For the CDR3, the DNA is TGCAGCGTCGCCCTAGCAGCGAAGGGGAATGAGCAGTTCTTC.

DNA of the CDR3: TGTGCCAGGCAGAGCGGGACAGGGGGCCCCAACACTGAAGCTTTCTTT. Translation gives CARQSGTGGPNTEAFF. This rearrangement joins TRBV19 to TRBJ1-1; 12 bases map to TRBD1. V lost 9 bases and J lost 2; bases outside the gene matches: 10. The V gene's germline CDR1 is LNHDA and CDR2 SQIVND (reference sequence). The CDR3 runs 16 residues.

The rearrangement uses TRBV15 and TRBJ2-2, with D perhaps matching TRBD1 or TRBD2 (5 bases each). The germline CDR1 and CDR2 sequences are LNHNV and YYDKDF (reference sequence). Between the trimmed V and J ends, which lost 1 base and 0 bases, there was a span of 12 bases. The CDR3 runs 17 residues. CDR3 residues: CATSRARGTANTGELFF. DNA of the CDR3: TGTGCCACCAGCAGAGCCCGAGGGACCGCGAACACCGGGGAGCTGTTTTTT.

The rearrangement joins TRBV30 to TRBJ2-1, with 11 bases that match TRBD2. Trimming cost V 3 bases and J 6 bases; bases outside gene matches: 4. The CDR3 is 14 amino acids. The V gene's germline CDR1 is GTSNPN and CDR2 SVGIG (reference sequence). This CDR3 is CAWRTSGASNEQFF. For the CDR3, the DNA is TGTGCCTGGAGGACTAGCGGGGCGTCCAATGAGCAGTTCTTC.

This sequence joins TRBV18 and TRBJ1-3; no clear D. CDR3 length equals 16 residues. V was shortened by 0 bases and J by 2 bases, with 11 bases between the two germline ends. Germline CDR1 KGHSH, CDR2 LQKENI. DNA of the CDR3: TGTGCCAGCTCACCACCGGCCGCAATGGCTGGAAACACCATATATTTT. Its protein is CASSPPAAMAGNTIYF.

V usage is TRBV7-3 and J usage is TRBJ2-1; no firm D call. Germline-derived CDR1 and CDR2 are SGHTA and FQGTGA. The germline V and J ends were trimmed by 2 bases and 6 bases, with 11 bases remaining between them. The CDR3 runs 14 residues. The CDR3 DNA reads TGTGCCAGCAGCTTAGTTGAAAGGGCCAATGAGCAGTTCTTC. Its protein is CASSLVERANEQFF.